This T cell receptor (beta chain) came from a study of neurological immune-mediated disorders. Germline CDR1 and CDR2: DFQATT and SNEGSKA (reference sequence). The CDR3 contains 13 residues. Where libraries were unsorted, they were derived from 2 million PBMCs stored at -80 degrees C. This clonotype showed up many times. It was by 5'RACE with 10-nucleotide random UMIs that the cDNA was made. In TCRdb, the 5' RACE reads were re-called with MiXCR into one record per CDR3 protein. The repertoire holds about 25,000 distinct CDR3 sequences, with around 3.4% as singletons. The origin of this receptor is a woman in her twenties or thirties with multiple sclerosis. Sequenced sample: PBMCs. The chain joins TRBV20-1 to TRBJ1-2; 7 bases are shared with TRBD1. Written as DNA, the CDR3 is TGCACCTTCGTGACAGGGACAATGCATGGCTACACCTTC. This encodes CTFVTGTMHGYTF.